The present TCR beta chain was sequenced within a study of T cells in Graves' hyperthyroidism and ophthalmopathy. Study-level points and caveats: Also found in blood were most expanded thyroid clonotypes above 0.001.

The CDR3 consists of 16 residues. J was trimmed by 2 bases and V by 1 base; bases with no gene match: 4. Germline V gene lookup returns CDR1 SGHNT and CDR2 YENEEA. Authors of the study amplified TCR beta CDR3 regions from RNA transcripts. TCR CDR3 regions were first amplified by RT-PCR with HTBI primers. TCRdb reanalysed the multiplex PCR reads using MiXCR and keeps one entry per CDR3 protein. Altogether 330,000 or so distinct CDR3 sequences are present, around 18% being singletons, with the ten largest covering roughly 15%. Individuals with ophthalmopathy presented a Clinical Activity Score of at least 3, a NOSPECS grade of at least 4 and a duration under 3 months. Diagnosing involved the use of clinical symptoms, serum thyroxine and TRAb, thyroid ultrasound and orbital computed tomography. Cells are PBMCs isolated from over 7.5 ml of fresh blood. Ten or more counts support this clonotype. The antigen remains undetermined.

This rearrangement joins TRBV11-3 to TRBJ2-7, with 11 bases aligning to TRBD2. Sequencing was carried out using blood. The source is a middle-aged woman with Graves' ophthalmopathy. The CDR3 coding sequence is TGTGCCAGCAGCTTAGGACTAGCGGGATCCCCCTACGAGCAGTACTTC. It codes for CASSLGLAGSPYEQYF.